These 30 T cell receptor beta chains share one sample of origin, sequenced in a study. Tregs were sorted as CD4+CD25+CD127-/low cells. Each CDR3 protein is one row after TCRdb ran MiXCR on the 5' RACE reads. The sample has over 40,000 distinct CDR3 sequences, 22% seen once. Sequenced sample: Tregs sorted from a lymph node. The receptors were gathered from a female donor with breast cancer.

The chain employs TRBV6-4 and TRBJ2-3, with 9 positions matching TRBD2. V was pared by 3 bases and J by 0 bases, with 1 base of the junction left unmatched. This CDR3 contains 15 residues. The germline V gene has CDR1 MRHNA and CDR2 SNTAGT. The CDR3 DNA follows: TGTGCCAGCAGTGAGGCGGGGGGGAGCACAGATACGCAGTATTTT. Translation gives CASSEAGGSTDTQYF.

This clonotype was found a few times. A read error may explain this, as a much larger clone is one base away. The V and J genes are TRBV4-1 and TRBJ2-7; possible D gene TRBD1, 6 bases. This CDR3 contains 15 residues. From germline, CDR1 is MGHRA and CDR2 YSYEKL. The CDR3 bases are TGCGCCAGCGGCCAATTGACAGGCCTCTCCTACGAGCAGTACTTC. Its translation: CASGQLTGLSYEQYF.

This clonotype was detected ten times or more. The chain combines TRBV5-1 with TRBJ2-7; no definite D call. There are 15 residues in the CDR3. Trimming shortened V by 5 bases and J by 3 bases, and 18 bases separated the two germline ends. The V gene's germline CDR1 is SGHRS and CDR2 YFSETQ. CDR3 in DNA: TGCGCCAGCAGTAGAACCCGAGAAGGAAACTACGAGCAGTACTTC. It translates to CASSRTREGNYEQYF.

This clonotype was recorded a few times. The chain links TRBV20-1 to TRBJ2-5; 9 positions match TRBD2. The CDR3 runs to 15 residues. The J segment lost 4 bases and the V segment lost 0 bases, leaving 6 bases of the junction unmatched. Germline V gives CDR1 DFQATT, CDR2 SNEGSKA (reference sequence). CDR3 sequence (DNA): TGCAGTGCTAGAGATTATGCGGGGGGGCGAGAGACCCAGTACTTC. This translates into CSARDYAGGRETQYF.

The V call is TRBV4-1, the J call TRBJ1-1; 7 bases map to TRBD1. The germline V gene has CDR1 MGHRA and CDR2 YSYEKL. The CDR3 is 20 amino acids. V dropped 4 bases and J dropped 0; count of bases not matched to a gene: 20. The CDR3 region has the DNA TGCGCCAGCAGCCCGTCGCTACTCCTAGGGGGCTTATCCATGAACACTGAAGCTTTCTTT. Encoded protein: CASSPSLLLGGLSMNTEAFF.

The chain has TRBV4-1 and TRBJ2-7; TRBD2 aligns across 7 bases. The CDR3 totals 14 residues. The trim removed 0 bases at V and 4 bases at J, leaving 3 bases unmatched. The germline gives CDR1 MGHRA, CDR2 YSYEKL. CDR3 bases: TGCGCCAGCAGCCAAGAGCAGGGAGGGTACGAGCAGTACTTC. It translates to CASSQEQGGYEQYF.

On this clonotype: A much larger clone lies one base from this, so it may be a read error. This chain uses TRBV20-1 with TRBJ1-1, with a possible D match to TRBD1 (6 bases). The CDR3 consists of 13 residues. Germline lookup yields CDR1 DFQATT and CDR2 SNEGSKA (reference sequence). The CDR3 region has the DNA TGCTGTGCTGCGGGACACTCGAACACTGAAGCTTTCTTT. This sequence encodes CCAAGHSNTEAFF.

As DNA, the CDR3 is TGTGCCACCAGCAGAGACAGACAGGGCGGCAATCAGCCCCAGCATTTT. Its protein product is CATSRDRQGGNQPQHF. The V gene is TRBV15, the J gene TRBJ1-5; 7 bases fit TRBD1. Germline V gene sequence: CDR1 LNHNV, CDR2 YYDKDF (reference sequence). This CDR3 has 16 amino acids. V trimming: 0 bases; J trimming: 2 bases; junction bases outside the gene matches: 4.

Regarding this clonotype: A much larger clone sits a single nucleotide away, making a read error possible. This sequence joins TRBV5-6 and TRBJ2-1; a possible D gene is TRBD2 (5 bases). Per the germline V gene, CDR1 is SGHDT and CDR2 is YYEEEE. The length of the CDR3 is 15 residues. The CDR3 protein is CVSSYRTGWYNEQFF. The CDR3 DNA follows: TGTGTCAGCAGCTACCGGACTGGGTGGTACAATGAGCAGTTCTTC. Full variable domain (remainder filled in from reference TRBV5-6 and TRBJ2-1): DAGVTQSPTHLIKTRGQQVTLRCSPKSGHDTVSWYQQALGQGPQFIFQYYEEEERQRGNFPDRFSGHQFPNYSSELNVNALLLGDSALYLCVSSYRTGWYNEQFFGPGTRLTVL.

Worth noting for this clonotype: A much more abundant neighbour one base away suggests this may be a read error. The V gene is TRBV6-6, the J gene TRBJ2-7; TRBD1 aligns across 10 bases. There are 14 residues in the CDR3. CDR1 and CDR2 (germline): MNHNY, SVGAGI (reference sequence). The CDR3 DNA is TGTACCAGCAGATGGACAGGGGGAAGCTACGAGCAGTACTTC. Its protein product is CTSRWTGGSYEQYF.

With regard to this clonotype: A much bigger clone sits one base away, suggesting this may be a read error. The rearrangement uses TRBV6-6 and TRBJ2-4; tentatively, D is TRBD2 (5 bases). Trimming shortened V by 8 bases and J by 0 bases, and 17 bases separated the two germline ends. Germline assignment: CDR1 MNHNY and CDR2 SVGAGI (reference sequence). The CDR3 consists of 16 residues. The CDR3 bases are TGTGCCAGCGGTCAACCGGGAATCATAGCCAAAAACATTCAGTACTTC. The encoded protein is CASGQPGIIAKNIQYF.

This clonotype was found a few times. The CDR3 region is CASSYRGGEAKNIQYF. Here the CDR3 DNA reads TGTGCCAGCAGCTACAGGGGAGGTGAAGCCAAAAACATTCAGTACTTC. V gene TRBV11-3 combines with J gene TRBJ2-4; a possible D gene is TRBD1 (7 bases). Germline CDR1 is SGHNT and CDR2 is YENEEA. The CDR3 runs 16 residues. Trimming pared 4 bases from V and 0 bases from J, leaving 13 bases between.

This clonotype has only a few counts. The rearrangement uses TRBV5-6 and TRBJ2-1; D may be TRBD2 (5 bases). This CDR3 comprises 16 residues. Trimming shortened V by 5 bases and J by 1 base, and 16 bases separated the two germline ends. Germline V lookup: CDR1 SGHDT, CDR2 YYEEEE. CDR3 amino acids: CASSSLLAVSYNEQFF. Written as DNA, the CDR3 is TGTGCCAGCAGTTCACTCCTAGCCGTTTCCTACAATGAGCAGTTCTTC.

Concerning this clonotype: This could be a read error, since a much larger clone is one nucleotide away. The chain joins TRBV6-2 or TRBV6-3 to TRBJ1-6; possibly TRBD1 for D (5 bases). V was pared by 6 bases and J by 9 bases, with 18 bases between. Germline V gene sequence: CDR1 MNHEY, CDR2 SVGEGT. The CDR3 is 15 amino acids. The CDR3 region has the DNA TGTGCCAGCAGGACGGACACTTTCTGGGGTTCACCCCTCCACTTT. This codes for CASRTDTFWGSPLHF.

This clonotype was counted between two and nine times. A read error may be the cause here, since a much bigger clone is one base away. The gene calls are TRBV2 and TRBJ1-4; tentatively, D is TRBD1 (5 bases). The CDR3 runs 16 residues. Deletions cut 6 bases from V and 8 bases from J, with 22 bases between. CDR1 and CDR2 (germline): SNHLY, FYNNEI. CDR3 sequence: CASSGGLEGLDEKLFF. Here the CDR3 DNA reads TGTGCCAGCAGCGGAGGGCTAGAGGGGCTGGACGAAAAACTGTTTTTT.

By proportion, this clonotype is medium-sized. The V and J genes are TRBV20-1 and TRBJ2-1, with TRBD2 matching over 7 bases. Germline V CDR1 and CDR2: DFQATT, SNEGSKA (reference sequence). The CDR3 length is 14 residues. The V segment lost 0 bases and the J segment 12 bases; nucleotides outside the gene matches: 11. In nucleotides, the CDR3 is TGCAGTGCTAGAGATGTAGAAGGACTAGTTCGGCAGTTCTTC. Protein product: CSARDVEGLVRQFF.

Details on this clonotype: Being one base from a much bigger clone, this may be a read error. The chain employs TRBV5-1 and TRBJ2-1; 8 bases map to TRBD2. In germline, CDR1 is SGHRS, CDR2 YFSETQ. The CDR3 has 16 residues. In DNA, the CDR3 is TGCGCCAGCGGCTTTAGCTCGGGACTAGACTACAATGAGCAGTTCTTC. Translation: CASGFSSGLDYNEQFF.

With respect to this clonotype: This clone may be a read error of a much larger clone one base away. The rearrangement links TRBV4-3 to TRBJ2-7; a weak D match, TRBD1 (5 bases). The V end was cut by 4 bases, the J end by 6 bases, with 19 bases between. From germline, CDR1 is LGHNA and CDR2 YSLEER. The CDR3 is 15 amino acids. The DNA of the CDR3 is TGCGCCAGCAGCCGAGATGGTACTTTAGGGGCCGAGCAGTACTTC. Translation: CASSRDGTLGAEQYF.

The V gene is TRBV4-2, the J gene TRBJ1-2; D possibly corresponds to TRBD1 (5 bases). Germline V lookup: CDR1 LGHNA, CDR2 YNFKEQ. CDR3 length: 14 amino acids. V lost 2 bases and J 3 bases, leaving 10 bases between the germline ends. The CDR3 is CASSQPGEDYGYTF. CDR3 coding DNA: TGTGCCAGCAGCCAACCGGGGGAGGACTATGGCTACACCTTC.

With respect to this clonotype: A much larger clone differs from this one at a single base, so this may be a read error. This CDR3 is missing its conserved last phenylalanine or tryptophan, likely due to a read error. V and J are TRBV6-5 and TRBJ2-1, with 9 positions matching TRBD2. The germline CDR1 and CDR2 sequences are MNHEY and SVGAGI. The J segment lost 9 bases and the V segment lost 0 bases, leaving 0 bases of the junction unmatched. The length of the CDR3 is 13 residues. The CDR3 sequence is CASSYSGLAEQFL. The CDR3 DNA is TGTGCCAGCAGTTACTCGGGACTAGCTGAGCAGTTCCTC.

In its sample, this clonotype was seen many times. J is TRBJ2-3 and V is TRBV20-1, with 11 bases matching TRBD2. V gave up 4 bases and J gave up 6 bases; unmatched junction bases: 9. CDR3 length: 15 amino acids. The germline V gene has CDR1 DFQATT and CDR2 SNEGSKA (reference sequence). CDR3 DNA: TGCAGTGCTATACGGGGGACTAGCGGATTGGATACGCAGTATTTT. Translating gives CSAIRGTSGLDTQYF.

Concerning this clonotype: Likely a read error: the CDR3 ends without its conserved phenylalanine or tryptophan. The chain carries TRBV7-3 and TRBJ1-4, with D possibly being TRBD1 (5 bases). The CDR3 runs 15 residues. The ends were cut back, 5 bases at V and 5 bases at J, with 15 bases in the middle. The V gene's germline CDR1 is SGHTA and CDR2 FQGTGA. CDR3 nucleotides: TGTGCCAGCAGCCCCGGGTTGGCAGGGAATGAAAAACTGTTTTTA. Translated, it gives CASSPGLAGNEKLFL.

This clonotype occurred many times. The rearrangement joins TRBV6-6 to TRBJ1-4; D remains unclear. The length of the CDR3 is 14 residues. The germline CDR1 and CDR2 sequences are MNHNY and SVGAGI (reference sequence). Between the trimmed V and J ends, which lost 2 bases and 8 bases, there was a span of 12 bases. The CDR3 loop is CASSYRHSWEKLFF. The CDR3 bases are TGTGCCAGCAGTTACCGTCACAGTTGGGAAAAACTGTTTTTT.

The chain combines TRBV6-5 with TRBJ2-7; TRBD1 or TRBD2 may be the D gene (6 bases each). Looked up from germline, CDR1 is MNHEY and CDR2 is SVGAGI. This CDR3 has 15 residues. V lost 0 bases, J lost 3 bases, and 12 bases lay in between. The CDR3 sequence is CASSYSVQGGYEQYF. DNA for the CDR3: TGTGCCAGCAGTTACTCGGTACAGGGAGGCTACGAGCAGTACTTC.

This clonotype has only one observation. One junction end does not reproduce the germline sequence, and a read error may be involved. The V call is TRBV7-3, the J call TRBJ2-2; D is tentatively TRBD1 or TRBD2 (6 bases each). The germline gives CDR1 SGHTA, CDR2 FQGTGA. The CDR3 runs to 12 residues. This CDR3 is CASGGASGGLFF. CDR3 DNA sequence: TGTGCCAGCGGGGGCGCGTCCGGGGGGCTGTTTTTT.

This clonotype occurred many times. For the CDR3, the DNA is TGTGCCAGCGACCCTGGGGACACCGGGGAGCTGTTTTTT. This codes for CASDPGDTGELFF. The chain links TRBV12-3 or TRBV12-4 to TRBJ2-2; D not certain. V was pared by 8 bases and J by 3 bases, with 10 bases between. The CDR3 runs 13 residues.

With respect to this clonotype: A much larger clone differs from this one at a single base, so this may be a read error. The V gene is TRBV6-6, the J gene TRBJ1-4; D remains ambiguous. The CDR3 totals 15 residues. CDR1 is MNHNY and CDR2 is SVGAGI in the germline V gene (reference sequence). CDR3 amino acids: CAGSYSAGGNEKLFF. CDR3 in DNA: TGTGCCGGCAGTTATTCCGCCGGAGGTAATGAAAAACTGTTTTTT.

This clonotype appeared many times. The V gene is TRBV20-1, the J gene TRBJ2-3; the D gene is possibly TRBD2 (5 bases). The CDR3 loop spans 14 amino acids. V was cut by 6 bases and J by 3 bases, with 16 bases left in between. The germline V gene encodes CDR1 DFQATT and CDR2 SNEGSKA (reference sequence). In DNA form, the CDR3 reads TGCAGTGCCCTCGAGGGAGAAATTACAGATACGCAGTATTTT. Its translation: CSALEGEITDTQYF.

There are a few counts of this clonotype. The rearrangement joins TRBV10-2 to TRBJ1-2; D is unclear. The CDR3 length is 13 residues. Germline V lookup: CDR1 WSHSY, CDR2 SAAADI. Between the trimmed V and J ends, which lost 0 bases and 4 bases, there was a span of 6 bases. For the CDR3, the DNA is TGCGCCAGCAGTGAGTCGGGCCTCTATGGCTACACCTTC. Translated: CASSESGLYGYTF.

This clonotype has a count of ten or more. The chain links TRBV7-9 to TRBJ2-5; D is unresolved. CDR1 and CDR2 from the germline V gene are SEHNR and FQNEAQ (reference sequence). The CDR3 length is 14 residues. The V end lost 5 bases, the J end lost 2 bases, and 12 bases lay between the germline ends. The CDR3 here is CASSPDMTQETQYF. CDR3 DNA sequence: TGTGCCAGCAGCCCAGACATGACGCAAGAGACCCAGTACTTC.